A single sample is the source of the 30 T cell receptor beta chains below, sequenced in a study of T cell responses to AZD1222 COVID-19 vaccine. The data were produced by immunoSEQ multiplex PCR, yet TCRdb's version contains in-frame clones alone and is incomplete. The repertoire holds 90,000 to 130,000 clones, around 84% seen once, with about 3% in the top ten. The sample was peripheral blood, taken on day 0 of AZD1222 vaccination. Every receptor here comes from an adult in good health.

This chain uses TRBV19 with TRBJ2-1; possibly TRBD1 or TRBD2 for D (7 bases each). CDR1 and CDR2 (germline): LNHDA, SQIVND (reference sequence). V was cut by 3 bases and J by 6 bases, with 21 bases left in between. The CDR3 extends over 17 amino acids. The CDR3 DNA reads TGTGCCAGTAGTATTACAGGGGTTAGGGGCGGGGGCAATGAGCAGTTCTTC. This translates into CASSITGVRGGGNEQFF.

This sequence joins TRBV28 and TRBJ1-2; TRBD1 agrees at 8 bases. Unmatched junction bases numbered 6, after V lost 5 bases and J lost 7 bases. The CDR3 runs 13 residues. Germline V gene data show CDR1 as MDHEN and CDR2 as SYDVKM. CDR3 sequence reads: CASSIGTGTGYTF. CDR3 sequence (DNA): TGTGCCAGCAGTATCGGGACAGGTACTGGCTACACCTTC.

This chain uses TRBV3-1 (or the pseudogene TRBV3-2) with TRBJ2-7; 7 nucleotides match TRBD2. Germline V gives CDR1 LGHDT, CDR2 YNNKEL (reference sequence). The ends lost 1 base at V and 3 bases at J; junction bases unmatched: 0. The CDR3 is 13 amino acids. The CDR3 sequence is CASSQAGGYEQYF. The CDR3 DNA reads as TGTGCCAGCAGCCAAGCGGGGGGCTACGAGCAGTACTTC.

CDR3 coding DNA: TGTGCCAGCAGTTATGCGGCCCACACAGATACGCAGTATTTT. This translates into CASSYAAHTDTQYF. The J gene is TRBJ2-3, the V gene TRBV6-5; the D is unclear. Trimming took off 3 bases at V and 2 bases at J, with 9 bases between the two ends. This CDR3 contains 14 residues. The germline V gene has CDR1 MNHEY and CDR2 SVGAGI.

V is TRBV2 and J is TRBJ2-3, with unresolved D. Germline V gene sequence: CDR1 SNHLY, CDR2 FYNNEI. Trimming removed 0 bases from V and 1 base from J, with 8 bases in between. This CDR3 has 15 amino acids. CDR3 sequence: CASSEAGGRTDTQYF. The DNA for the CDR3 is TGTGCCAGCAGTGAAGCAGGTGGGCGCACAGATACGCAGTATTTT.

This chain joins TRBV28 and TRBJ1-1, with 7 bases lining up with TRBD1. Trimming removed 2 bases from V and 10 bases from J; junction bases left unmatched: 1. Germline CDR1 and CDR2: MDHEN and SYDVKM. The CDR3 runs 11 residues. CDR3 residues: CASSLQGVAFF. CDR3 sequence (DNA): TGTGCCAGCAGTTTACAGGGGGTAGCTTTCTTT.

This clone has just one count. The rearrangement uses TRBV19 and TRBJ2-4; 8 bases are shared with TRBD1. Germline loops: CDR1 LNHDA, CDR2 SQIVND (reference sequence). Unmatched junction bases numbered 14, after V lost 6 bases and J lost 10 bases. There are 15 residues in the CDR3. CDR3 in amino acids: CASRPPRDRPSIQYF. The CDR3 DNA is TGTGCCAGTAGACCACCCCGGGACAGGCCTTCAATTCAGTACTTC.

CDR3 DNA: TGTGCCAGTAGTATGGGAGAATATGGCTACACCTTC. Translating gives CASSMGEYGYTF. V gene TRBV19 combines with J gene TRBJ1-2; D ambiguous. V lost 3 bases, J lost 5 bases, and 7 bases lay in between. CDR1 is LNHDA and CDR2 is SQIVND in the germline V gene (reference sequence). This CDR3 is 12 amino acids long.

The V and J genes are TRBV7-6 and TRBJ2-5; maybe TRBD1 (6 bases). V was cut by 0 bases and J by 1 base, with 9 bases left in between. The CDR3 sequence is 15 residues long. CDR1 is SGHVS, CDR2 FNYEAQ, per germline. CDR3 residues: CASSLAWTAQETQYF. Here the CDR3 DNA reads TGTGCCAGCAGCTTAGCGTGGACAGCCCAAGAGACCCAGTACTTC.

The rearrangement uses TRBV28 and TRBJ2-4; no reliable D call. There are 12 residues in the CDR3. Trimming pared 8 bases from V and 7 bases from J, leaving 12 bases between. Germline CDR1 MDHEN, CDR2 SYDVKM. The CDR3 spells CASGVSRNIQYF. In DNA, the CDR3 is TGTGCCAGCGGAGTAAGTAGGAACATTCAGTACTTC.

The rearrangement joins TRBV7-2 to TRBJ2-1; 7 bases fit TRBD1. J was trimmed by 2 bases and V by 5 bases; bases with no gene match: 3. CDR1 and CDR2 from the germline V gene are SGHTA and FQGNSA. The CDR3 spans 14 residues. CDR3 loop: CASSPDRAYNEQFF. CDR3 nucleotides: TGTGCCAGCAGCCCCGACAGGGCCTACAATGAGCAGTTCTTC. The full variable domain, completed using reference TRBV7-2 and TRBJ2-1, is GAGVSQSPSNKVTEKGKDVELRCDPISGHTALYWYRQSLGQGLEFLIYFQGNSAPDKSGLPSDRFSAERTGGSVSTLTIQRTQQEDSAVYLCASSPDRAYNEQFFGPGTRLTVL.

The rearrangement uses TRBV28 and TRBJ1-5, with D perhaps matching TRBD1 (6 bases). V lost 7 bases and J 3 bases, leaving 10 bases between the germline ends. CDR3 length: 13 residues. Germline V gene sequence: CDR1 MDHEN, CDR2 SYDVKM. The chain's CDR3 is CASTRTVNQPQHF. Written as DNA, the CDR3 is TGTGCCAGCACACGGACAGTCAATCAGCCCCAGCATTTT. Based on the CDR3 plus reference TRBV28 and TRBJ1-5, the full variable domain is DVKVTQSSRYLVKRTGEKVFLECVQDMDHENMFWYRQDPGLGLRLIYFSYDVKMKEKGDIPEGYSVSREKKERFSLILESASTNQTSMYLCASTRTVNQPQHFGDGTRLSIL.

The chain combines TRBV10-1 with TRBJ1-1, with unresolved D. The CDR3 has 14 residues. Trimming left V 4 bases short and J 5 bases short, with 14 bases between. Germline CDR1 is WNHNN and CDR2 is SYGVQD (reference sequence). The DNA for the CDR3 is TGCGCCAGCAGTGGCCGGGCCTCGGGAACTGAAGCTTTCTTT. This gives the protein CASSGRASGTEAFF.

This clone occurred once. This rearrangement joins TRBV3-1 (or the pseudogene TRBV3-2) to TRBJ1-6, with 7 nucleotides matching TRBD1. Germline V gene sequence: CDR1 LGHDT, CDR2 YNNKEL (reference sequence). With 3 bases clipped from V and 3 bases from J, the junction kept 11 bases outside the gene matches. The CDR3 has 18 residues. The CDR3 spells CASSHPDRKNVYNSPLHF. The CDR3, as DNA: TGTGCCAGCAGCCACCCGGACAGGAAGAACGTCTATAATTCACCCCTCCACTTT.

The chain couples TRBV7-9 to TRBJ1-1; D is unclear. Trimming took 4 bases from V and 1 from J, leaving 13 bases between them. Germline CDR1 SEHNR, CDR2 FQNEAQ (reference sequence). The CDR3 totals 15 residues. CDR3 sequence (DNA): TGTGCCAGCAGCTATGGAGGGAGGGAGAACACTGAAGCTTTCTTT. Its protein product is CASSYGGRENTEAFF.

The chain recombines TRBV6-1 with TRBJ1-5; possibly TRBD1 for D (5 bases). The germline V gene has CDR1 MNHNS and CDR2 SASEGT. There are 15 residues in the CDR3. V lost 1 base and J lost 0, with 7 bases in between. CDR3 nucleotide sequence: TGTGCCAGCAGTGAAGTGGGGGTTAGCAATCAGCCCCAGCATTTT. The encoded protein is CASSEVGVSNQPQHF.

The chain has TRBV10-3 and TRBJ2-4, with 7 bases identical to TRBD2. V shed 0 bases, J shed 4 bases, and the junction held 15 bases outside the gene matches. The V gene's germline CDR1 is ENHRY and CDR2 SYGVKD. The CDR3 is 19 amino acids. CDR3 nucleotide sequence: TGTGCCATCAGTGAGTCGATCATCCTTCAGACTAGCCTTAAAAACATTCAGTACTTC. Residues: CAISESIILQTSLKNIQYF.

The rearrangement uses TRBV4-1 and TRBJ2-1, with a possible D match to TRBD2 (6 bases). The CDR3 is made up of 14 amino acids. The germline CDR1 and CDR2 sequences are MGHRA and YSYEKL. V was pared by 5 bases and J by 4 bases, with 12 bases between. CDR3 amino acids: CASSLEGLYNEQFF. CDR3 coding DNA: TGCGCCAGCAGCTTGGAGGGCCTATACAATGAGCAGTTCTTC.

The chain carries TRBV6-5 and TRBJ1-2; the D is unclear. CDR3 length: 14 amino acids. V was clipped by 0 bases and J by 7 bases, with 12 bases between them. Germline CDR1 reads MNHEY; CDR2 reads SVGAGI. CDR3 nucleotide sequence: TGTGCCAGCAGTTACTCGTCAGGTTATCGTGGCTACACCTTC. This gives the protein CASSYSSGYRGYTF.

CDR3 DNA: TGTGCCAGTGACAGCTACTATTCTAGCACAGATACGCAGTATTTT. This codes for CASDSYYSSTDTQYF. The chain uses TRBV19 and TRBJ2-3; weak D call: TRBD1 (5 bases). The germline V gene has CDR1 LNHDA and CDR2 SQIVND (reference sequence). Trimming removed 8 bases from V and 0 bases from J, with 15 bases in between. The CDR3 contains 15 residues.

The sample holds a few counts of this clone. The V call is TRBV19, the J call TRBJ1-1; the D is unclear. The CDR3 length is 14 residues. V was pared by 5 bases and J by 2 bases, with 12 bases between. Per the germline V gene, CDR1 is LNHDA and CDR2 is SQIVND (reference sequence). The CDR3 region is CASSAGDKNTEAFF. The CDR3 DNA follows: TGTGCCAGTAGTGCCGGAGACAAAAACACTGAAGCTTTCTTT. The full variable domain, rest sourced from reference TRBV19 and TRBJ1-1, is DGGITQSPKYLFRKEGQNVTLSCEQNLNHDAMYWYRQDPGQGLRLIYYSQIVNDFQKGDIAEGYSVSREKKESFPLTVTSAQKNPTAFYLCASSAGDKNTEAFFGQGTRLTVV.

The rearrangement uses TRBV9 and TRBJ2-7; D call uncertain. Germline CDR1 SGDLS, CDR2 YYNGEE. This CDR3 has 16 amino acids. The V gene lost 4 bases and the J gene lost 2 bases, with 19 bases spanning the gap. In DNA form, the CDR3 reads TGTGCCAGCAGCCCATCATCCAAGACGGATCCCTACGAGCAGTACTTC. Translation gives CASSPSSKTDPYEQYF. Complete variable domain (other parts from reference TRBV9 and TRBJ2-7): DSGVTQTPKHLITATGQRVTLRCSPRSGDLSVYWYQQSLDQGLQFLIQYYNGEERAKGNILERFSAQQFPDLHSELNLSSLELGDSALYFCASSPSSKTDPYEQYFGPGTRLTVT.

This chain links TRBV2 with TRBJ1-3; D remains unclear. Trimming took off 6 bases at V and 4 bases at J, with 10 bases between the two ends. Per the germline V gene, CDR1 is SNHLY and CDR2 is FYNNEI. CDR3 length equals 13 residues. The CDR3 DNA sequence: TGTGCCAGCAGACCCGGAGGGGGAAACACCATATATTTT. Translating gives CASRPGGGNTIYF.

This chain links TRBV7-2 with TRBJ1-3; D is undetermined. This CDR3 has 15 residues. Germline CDR1 is SGHTA and CDR2 is FQGNSA. The germline V and J ends were trimmed by 1 base and 4 bases, with 11 bases remaining between them. The CDR3 reads CASSLEQLTGNTIYF. The CDR3 nucleotides read TGTGCCAGCAGCTTAGAACAACTAACGGGAAACACCATATATTTT.

V gene TRBV10-1 combines with J gene TRBJ2-2, with D perhaps matching TRBD2 (6 bases). The CDR3 is 20 residues long. V lost 6 bases, J lost 3 bases, and 29 bases lay in between. Germline V gene data show CDR1 as WNHNN and CDR2 as SYGVQD (reference sequence). CDR3 DNA: TGCGCCAGCAGCCCTCGGGGCGGGATACCCAATGAGGTCGACACCGGGGAGCTGTTTTTT. Its translation is CASSPRGGIPNEVDTGELFF.

This clone was detected a few times. This chain joins TRBV7-2 and TRBJ2-5; 9 nucleotides align to TRBD1. From germline, CDR1 is SGHTA and CDR2 FQGNSA. The CDR3 has 16 residues. V trimming: 2 bases; J trimming: 5 bases; junction bases outside the gene matches: 9. CDR3 sequence reads: CASSLHRDRAEETQYF. DNA of the CDR3: TGTGCCAGCAGCTTACACCGGGACAGGGCAGAGGAGACCCAGTACTTC.

The gene calls are TRBV10-3 and TRBJ1-2; the D gene is possibly TRBD1 (5 bases). This CDR3 has 14 amino acids. CDR1 ENHRY and CDR2 SYGVKD come from the germline V gene. V lost 2 bases, J lost 4 bases, and 11 bases lay in between. DNA for the CDR3: TGTGCCATCAGTGAGCCAGGGCTATCCTATGGCTACACCTTC. As protein: CAISEPGLSYGYTF.

The chain couples TRBV5-3 to TRBJ1-2; 10 positions match TRBD1. TRBV5-3 is reported as an ORF; its role is uncertain. The ends lost 4 bases at V and 4 bases at J; junction bases unmatched: 13. The CDR3 is 17 amino acids. Written as DNA, the CDR3 is TGTGCCAGAAGCCTCAAAAGGGGGACAGGGGACTCCTATGGCTACACCTTC. Its translation is CARSLKRGTGDSYGYTF.

The chain is built from TRBV19 and TRBJ1-4; D unresolved. The CDR3 length is 13 residues. The V and J ends lost 5 bases and 4 bases respectively, with 8 bases between them. The germline gives CDR1 LNHDA, CDR2 SQIVND (reference sequence). As DNA, the CDR3 is TGTGCCAGTAGTGACCAGGATAATGAAAAACTGTTTTTT. This gives the protein CASSDQDNEKLFF.

The chain recombines TRBV13 with TRBJ2-1, with 11 bases matching TRBD2. V shed 5 bases, J shed 3 bases, and the junction held 9 bases outside the gene matches. CDR1 and CDR2 from the germline V gene are PRHDT and FYEKMQ (reference sequence). This CDR3 contains 17 residues. CDR3 DNA: TGTGCCAGCAGCCACGGGCGCGGGACTAGCGGCTACAATGAGCAGTTCTTC. Amino acid sequence: CASSHGRGTSGYNEQFF.